This T cell receptor (beta chain) was captured in a study of blood T cell repertoires in COVID-19. Study-wide background: COVID-19 samples collected from the United States, Italy and Spain covered acute and convalescent phases.

Germline values: CDR1 KGHSH, CDR2 LQKENI. V shed 3 bases and J 3 bases; nucleotides not matched to a gene: 4. CDR3 size: 15 residues. Per the authors' pipeline: Using reference gene primer amplification, nucleated cell counts were estimated. Libraries were prepared by immunoSEQ multiplex PCR; TCRdb keeps only in-frame clonotypes and omits some of them. V and J calls and clone size follow that table, whereas D and trimming were derived from the DNA. The sample holds about 310,000 clones; around 87% are singletons and the top ten take 1%. The sequencing input was peripheral blood. This TCR was recovered from a man in his fifties with active or convalescent COVID-19. This rearrangement joins TRBV18 to TRBJ2-7, with 11 bases matching TRBD2. The CDR3 spells CASSPTSGNFYEQYF. The CDR3 region has the DNA TGTGCCAGCTCACCGACTAGCGGGAACTTCTACGAGCAGTACTTC.